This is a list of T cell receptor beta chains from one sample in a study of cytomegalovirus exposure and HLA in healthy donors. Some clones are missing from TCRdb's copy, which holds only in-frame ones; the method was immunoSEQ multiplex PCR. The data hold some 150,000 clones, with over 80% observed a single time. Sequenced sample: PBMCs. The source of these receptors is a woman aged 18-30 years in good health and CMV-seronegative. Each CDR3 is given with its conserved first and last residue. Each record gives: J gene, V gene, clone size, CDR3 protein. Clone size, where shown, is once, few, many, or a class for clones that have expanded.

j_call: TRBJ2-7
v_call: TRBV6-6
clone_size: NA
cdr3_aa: CASSYVSGYEQYF

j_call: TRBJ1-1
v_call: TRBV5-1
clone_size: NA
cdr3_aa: CASSHGGTGGSAEAFF

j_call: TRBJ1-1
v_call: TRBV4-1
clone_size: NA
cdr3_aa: CASSPEGLPNTEAFF

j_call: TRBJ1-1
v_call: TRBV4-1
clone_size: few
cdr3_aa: CASSPLWGGRGYTEAFF

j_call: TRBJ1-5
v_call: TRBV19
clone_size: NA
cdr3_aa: CASSLTAPNQPQHF

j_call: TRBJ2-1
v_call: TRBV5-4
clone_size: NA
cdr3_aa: CASSPAGQSSYNEQFF

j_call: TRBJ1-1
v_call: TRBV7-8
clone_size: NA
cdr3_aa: CASSPPGQWDTEAFF

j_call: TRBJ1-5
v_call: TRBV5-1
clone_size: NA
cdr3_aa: CASSSMTGSRQPQHF

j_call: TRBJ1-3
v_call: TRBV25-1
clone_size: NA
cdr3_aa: CASSYRCFSGNTIYF

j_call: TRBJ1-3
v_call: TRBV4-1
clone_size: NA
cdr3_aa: CASRSRGATGNTIYF

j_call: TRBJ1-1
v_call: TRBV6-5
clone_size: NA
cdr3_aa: CASSRQGGAAEAFF

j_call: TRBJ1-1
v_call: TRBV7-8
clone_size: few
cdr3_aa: CASSPEGVNTEAFF

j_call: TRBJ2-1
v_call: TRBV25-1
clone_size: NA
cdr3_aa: CASSEPSGGYNEQFF

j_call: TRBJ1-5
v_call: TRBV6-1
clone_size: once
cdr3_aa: CASRTGFPDQPQHF

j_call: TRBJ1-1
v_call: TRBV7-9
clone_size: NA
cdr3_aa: CASSLGADAKREAFF

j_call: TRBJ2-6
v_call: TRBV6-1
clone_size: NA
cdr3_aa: CASSDNSGANVLTF

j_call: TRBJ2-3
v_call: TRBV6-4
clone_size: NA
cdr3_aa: CASSDSTGGPDTQYF

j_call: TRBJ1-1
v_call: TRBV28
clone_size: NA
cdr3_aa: CARGGMEDTEAFF

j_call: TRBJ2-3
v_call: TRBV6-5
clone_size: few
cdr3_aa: CASSYGTSGDTDTQYF

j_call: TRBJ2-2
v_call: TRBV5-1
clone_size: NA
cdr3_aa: CASSLVAGAVGELFF

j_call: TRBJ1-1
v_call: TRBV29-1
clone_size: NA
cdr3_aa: CSVEESSGPLGVEAFF

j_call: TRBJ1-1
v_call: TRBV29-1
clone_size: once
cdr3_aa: CSGGTGRVNTEAFF

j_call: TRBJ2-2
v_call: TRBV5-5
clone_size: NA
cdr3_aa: CASSPKDRGNTGELFF

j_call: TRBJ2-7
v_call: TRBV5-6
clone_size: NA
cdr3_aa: CASSAGLAGVYEQYF

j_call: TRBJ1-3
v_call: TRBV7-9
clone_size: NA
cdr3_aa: CASSLRRDRVTIYF

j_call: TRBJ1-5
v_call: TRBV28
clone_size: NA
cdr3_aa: CASSRTGSSNQPQHF

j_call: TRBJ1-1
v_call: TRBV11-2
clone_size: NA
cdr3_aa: CASSLDLGGRAFF

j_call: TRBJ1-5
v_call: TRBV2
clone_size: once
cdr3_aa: CASSSDRSNQPQHF

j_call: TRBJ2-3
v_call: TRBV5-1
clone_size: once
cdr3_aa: CASSAGQGSTDTQYF

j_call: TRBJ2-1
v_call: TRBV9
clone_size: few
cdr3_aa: CASSAGGGQGTNEQFF

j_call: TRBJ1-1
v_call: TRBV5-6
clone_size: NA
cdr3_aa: CASSSGTTPRRSFF

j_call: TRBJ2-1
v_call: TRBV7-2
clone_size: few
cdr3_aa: CASSRATSGANNEQFF

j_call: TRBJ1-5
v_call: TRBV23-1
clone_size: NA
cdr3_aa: CASSLNPSDRKNQPQHF

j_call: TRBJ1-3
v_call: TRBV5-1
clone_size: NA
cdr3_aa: CASSQQPSGNTIYF

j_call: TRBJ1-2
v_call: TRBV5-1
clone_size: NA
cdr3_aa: CASSLAPVDYGYTF

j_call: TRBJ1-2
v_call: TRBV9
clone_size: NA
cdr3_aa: CASSARTVGLRGYTF

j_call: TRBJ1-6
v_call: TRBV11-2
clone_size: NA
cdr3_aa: CASSLQGGEWSPLHF

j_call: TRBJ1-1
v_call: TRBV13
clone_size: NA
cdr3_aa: CASSLGGDPAQAFF

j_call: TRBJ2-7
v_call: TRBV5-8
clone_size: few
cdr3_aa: CASSLGQYEQYF

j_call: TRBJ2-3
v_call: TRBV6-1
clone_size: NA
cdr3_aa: CASSSTSGGPDTQYF

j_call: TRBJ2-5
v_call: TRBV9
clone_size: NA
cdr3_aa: CASSVGLGGETQYF

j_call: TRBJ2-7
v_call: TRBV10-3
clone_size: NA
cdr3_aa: CAILFPEQYF

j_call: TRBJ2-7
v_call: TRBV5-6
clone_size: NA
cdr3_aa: CASSEGQGIAYEQYF

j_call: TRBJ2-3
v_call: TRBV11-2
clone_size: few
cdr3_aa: CASSLILAGERTDTQYF

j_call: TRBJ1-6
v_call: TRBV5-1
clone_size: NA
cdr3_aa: CASSLALQGAGSPLHF

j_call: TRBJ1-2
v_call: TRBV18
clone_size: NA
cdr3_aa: CASSPEVSHYGYTF

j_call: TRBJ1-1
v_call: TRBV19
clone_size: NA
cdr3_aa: CASSKPGLYDTEAFF

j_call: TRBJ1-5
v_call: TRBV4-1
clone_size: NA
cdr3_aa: CASSQVSAGTGHQPQHF

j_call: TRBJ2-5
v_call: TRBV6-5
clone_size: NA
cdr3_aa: CASKSVPGETQYF